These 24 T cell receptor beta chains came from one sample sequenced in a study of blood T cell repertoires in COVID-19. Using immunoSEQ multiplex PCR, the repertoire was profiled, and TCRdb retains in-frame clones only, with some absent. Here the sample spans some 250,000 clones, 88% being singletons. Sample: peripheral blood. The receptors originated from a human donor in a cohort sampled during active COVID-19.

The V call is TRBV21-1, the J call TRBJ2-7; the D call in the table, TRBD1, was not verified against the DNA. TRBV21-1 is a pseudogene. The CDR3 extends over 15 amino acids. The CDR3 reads CASSHHRDSRYEQYF. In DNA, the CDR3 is TGTGCCAGCAGCCACCACCGGGACAGCCGTTACGAGCAGTACTTC.

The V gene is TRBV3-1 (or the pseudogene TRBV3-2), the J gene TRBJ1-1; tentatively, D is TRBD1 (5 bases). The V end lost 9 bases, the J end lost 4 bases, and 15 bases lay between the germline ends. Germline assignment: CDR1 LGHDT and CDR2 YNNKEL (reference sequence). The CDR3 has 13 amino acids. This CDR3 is CASTDGGSTEAFF. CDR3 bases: TGTGCCAGTACCGACGGGGGGAGCACTGAAGCTTTCTTT.

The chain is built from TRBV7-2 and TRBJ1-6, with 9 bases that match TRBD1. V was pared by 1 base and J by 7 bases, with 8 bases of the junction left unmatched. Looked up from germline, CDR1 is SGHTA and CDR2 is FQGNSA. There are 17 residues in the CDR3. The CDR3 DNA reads TGTGCCAGCAGCTTAGTGGGAGCCGGGACAGGGAATTCACCCCTCCACTTT. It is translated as CASSLVGAGTGNSPLHF. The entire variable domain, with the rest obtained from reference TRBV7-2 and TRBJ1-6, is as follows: GAGVSQSPSNKVTEKGKDVELRCDPISGHTALYWYRQSLGQGLEFLIYFQGNSAPDKSGLPSDRFSAERTGGSVSTLTIQRTQQEDSAVYLCASSLVGAGTGNSPLHFGNGTRLTVT.

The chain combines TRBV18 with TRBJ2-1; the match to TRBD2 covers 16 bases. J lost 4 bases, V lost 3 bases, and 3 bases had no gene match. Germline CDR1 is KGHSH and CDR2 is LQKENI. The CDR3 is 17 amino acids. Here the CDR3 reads CASSPGLAGGPYNEQFF. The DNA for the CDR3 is TGTGCCAGCTCACCGGGACTAGCGGGAGGGCCGTACAATGAGCAGTTCTTC.

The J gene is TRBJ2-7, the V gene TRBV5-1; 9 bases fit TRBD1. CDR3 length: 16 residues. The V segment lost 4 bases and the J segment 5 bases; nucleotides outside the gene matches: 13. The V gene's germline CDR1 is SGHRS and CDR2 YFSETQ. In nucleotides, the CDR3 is TGCGCCAGCAGCCCCGGGCGAGGACAGGGGACAAACGAGCAGTACTTC. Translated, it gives CASSPGRGQGTNEQYF.

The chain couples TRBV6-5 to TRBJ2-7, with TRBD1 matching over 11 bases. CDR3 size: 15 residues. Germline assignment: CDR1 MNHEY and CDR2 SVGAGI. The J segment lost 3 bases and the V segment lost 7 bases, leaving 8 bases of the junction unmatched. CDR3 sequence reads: CASTQGQGVLYEQYF. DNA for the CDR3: TGTGCCAGCACCCAGGGACAGGGGGTTCTCTACGAGCAGTACTTC.

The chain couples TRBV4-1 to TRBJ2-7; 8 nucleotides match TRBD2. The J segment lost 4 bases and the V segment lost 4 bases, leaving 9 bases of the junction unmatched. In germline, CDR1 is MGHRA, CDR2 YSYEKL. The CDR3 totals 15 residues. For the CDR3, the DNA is TGCGCCAGCAGCCTGGCGGGGGGTGTGGGGTACGAGCAGTACTTC. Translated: CASSLAGGVGYEQYF.

CDR3 nucleotides: TGTGCCAGCAGGCCACAGGGATTGCGCACTGAAGCTTTCTTT. As protein: CASRPQGLRTEAFF. The V gene is TRBV14, the J gene TRBJ1-1; D is perhaps TRBD1 (6 bases). The germline V gene has CDR1 SGHDN and CDR2 FVKESK. V lost 6 bases to trimming and J lost 4 bases, with 15 bases between them. The CDR3 has 14 residues.

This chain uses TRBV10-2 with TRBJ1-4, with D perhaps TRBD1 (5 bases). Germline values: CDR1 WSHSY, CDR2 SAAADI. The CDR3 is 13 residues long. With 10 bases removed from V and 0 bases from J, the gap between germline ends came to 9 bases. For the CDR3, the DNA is TGCGCCACCCTACAGGCAACTAATGAAAAACTGTTTTTT. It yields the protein CATLQATNEKLFF.

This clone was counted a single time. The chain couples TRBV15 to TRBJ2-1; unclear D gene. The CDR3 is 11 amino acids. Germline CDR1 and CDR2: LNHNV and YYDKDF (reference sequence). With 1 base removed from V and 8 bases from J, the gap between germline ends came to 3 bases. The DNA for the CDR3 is TGTGCCACCAGCAGAGGAGATGAGCAGTTCTTC. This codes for CATSRGDEQFF.

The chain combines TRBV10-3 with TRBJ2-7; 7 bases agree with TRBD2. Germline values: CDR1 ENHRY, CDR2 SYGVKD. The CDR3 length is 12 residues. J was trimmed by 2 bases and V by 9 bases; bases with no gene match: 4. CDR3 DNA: TGTGCCATTACTAGCGTTACCTACGAGCAGTACTTC. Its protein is CAITSVTYEQYF.

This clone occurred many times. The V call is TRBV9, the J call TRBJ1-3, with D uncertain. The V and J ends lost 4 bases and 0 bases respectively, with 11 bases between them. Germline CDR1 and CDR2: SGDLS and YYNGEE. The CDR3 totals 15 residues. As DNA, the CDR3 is TGTGCCAGCAGCCCGAGTCTTGGCTCTGGAAACACCATATATTTT. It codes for CASSPSLGSGNTIYF.

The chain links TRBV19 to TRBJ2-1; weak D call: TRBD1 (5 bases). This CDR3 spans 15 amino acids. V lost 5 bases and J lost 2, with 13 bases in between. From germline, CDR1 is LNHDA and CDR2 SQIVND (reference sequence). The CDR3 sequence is CASSSQGIPYNEQFF. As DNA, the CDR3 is TGTGCCAGTAGTTCTCAGGGTATCCCCTACAATGAGCAGTTCTTC.

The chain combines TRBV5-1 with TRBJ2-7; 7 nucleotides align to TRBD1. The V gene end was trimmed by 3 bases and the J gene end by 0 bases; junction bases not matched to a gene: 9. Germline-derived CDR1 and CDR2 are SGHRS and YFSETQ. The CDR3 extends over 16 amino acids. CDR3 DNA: TGCGCCAGCAGCTACTCCGACAGGGCCCTCTCCTACGAGCAGTACTTC. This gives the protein CASSYSDRALSYEQYF. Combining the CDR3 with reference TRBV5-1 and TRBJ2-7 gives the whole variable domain KAGVTQTPRYLIKTRGQQVTLSCSPISGHRSVSWYQQTPGQGLQFLFEYFSETQRNKGNFPGRFSGRQFSNSRSEMNVSTLELGDSALYLCASSYSDRALSYEQYFGPGTRLTVT.

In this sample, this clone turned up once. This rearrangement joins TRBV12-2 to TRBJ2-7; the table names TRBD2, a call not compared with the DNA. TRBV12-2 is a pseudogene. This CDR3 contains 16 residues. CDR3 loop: CASRLPRTSFWGEQYF. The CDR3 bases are TGTGCAAGTCGCTTACCAAGGACTAGCTTCTGGGGGGAGCAGTACTTC.

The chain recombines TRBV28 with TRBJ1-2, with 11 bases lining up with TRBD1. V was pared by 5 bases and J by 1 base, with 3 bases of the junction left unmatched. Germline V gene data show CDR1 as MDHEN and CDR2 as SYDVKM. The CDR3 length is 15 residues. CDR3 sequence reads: CASSRTGGGNYGYTF. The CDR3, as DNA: TGTGCCAGCAGTCGGACAGGGGGCGGTAACTATGGCTACACCTTC.

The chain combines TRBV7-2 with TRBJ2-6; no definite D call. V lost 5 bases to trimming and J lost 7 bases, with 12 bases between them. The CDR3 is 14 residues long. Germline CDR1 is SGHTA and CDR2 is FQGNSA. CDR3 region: CASSEAALANVLTF. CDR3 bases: TGTGCCAGCAGCGAGGCCGCCTTAGCCAACGTCCTGACTTTC.

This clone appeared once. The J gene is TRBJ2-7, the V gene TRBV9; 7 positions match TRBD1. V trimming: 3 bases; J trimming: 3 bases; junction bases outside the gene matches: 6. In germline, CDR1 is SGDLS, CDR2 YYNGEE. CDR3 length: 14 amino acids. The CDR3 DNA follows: TGTGCCAGCAGCGGTACCGGGACAGTCTACGAGCAGTACTTC. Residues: CASSGTGTVYEQYF.

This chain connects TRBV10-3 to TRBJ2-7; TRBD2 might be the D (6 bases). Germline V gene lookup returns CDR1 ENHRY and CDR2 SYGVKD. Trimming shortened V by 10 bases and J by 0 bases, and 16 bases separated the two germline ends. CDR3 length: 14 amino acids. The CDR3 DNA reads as TGTGCCACCCTAGTACGGGAGAACTCCTACGAGCAGTACTTC. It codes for CATLVRENSYEQYF.

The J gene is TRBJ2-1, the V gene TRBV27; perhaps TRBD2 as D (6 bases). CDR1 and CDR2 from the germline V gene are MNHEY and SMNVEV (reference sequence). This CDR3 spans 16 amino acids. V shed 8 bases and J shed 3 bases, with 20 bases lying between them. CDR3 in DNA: TGTGCCAGCTCCCGGTGGGGAGGAAGGAACTACAATGAGCAGTTCTTC. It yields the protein CASSRWGGRNYNEQFF.

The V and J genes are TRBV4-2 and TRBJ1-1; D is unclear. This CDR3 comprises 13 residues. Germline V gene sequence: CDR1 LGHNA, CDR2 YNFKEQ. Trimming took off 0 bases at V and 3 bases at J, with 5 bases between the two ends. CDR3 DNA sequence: TGTGCCAGCAGCCAAGAGCCGGACACTGAAGCTTTCTTT. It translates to CASSQEPDTEAFF.

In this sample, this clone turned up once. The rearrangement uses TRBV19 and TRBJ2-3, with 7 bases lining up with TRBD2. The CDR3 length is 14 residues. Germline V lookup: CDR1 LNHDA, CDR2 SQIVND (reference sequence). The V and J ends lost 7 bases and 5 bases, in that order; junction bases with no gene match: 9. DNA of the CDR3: TGTGCCAGTACCAGGGACTACCGGGGAGATACGCAGTATTTT. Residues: CASTRDYRGDTQYF.

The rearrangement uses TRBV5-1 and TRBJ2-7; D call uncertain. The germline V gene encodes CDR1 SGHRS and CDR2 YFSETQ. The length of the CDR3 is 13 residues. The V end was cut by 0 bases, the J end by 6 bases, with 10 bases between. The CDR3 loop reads CASSLGQDGEQYF. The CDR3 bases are TGCGCCAGCAGCTTGGGTCAGGATGGCGAGCAGTACTTC. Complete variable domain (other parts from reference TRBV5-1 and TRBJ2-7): KAGVTQTPRYLIKTRGQQVTLSCSPISGHRSVSWYQQTPGQGLQFLFEYFSETQRNKGNFPGRFSGRQFSNSRSEMNVSTLELGDSALYLCASSLGQDGEQYFGPGTRLTVT.

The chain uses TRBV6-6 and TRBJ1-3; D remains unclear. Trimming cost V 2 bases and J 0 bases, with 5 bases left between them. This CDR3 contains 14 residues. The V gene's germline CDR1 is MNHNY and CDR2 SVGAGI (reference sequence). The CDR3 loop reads CASSYAASGNTIYF. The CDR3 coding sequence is TGTGCCAGCAGTTACGCGGCCTCTGGAAACACCATATATTTT.